This TCR beta chain appears in the sequencing data of a study of blood T cell repertoires in COVID-19. Sequenced by immunoSEQ multiplex PCR; TCRdb stores in-frame clones only, minus some. The data contain about 180,000 clones, 80% to 90% of them singletons. This clone came up a few times. The TCR originated in a human donor with active or convalescent COVID-19. The donor label of this sample is uncertain. The sequenced sample was peripheral blood.

The DNA of the CDR3 is TGCAGTGCTAGGGAGGTCGGTGGCTACACCTTC. It is translated as CSAREVGGYTF. The V call is TRBV20-1, the J call TRBJ1-2; D ambiguous. V was shortened by 3 bases and J by 7 bases, with 9 bases between the two germline ends. This CDR3 has 11 amino acids. Germline CDR1 reads DFQATT; CDR2 reads SNEGSKA (reference sequence).